This entry concerns a single T cell receptor (beta chain). The antigen it binds to is not known. Per-nucleotide qualities are absent, and no much larger clonotype sits a single base away. This entry belongs to a study of blood T cell repertoires in COVID-19 (dated by TCRdb to the early 2020s). With respect to the entire study: Samples covering the acute and convalescent phases of COVID-19 were provided by collaborators in the United States, Italy and Spain. Subjects who had been exposed to COVID-19, were actively infected with it, or had recovered from it provided the deeply sampled blood TCRbeta repertoires that made up the dataset. The sample metadata nearly always contained a de-identified subject ID, COVID-19 status, age in years and sex. The prospective study material was composed of cDNA or gDNA derived from T cells, B-cell-depleted T cells, or PBMCs. The repertoires were made available in a free public database intended to serve as a resource for research on the immune response to SARS-CoV-2. HLA class I and class II types, where available, came from metadata supplied by the sample provider rather than from assay-based typing. The samples were drawn from the first 160 participants of the ongoing ImmuneRACE study and from 1,254 subjects provided by 6 global collaborators.

One collaborating source in Seattle enrolled patients while the patients were actively infected and followed the patients over time throughout the course of disease. Whole blood was collected in K2EDTA tubes by collaborating institutions according to the institutions' own protocols. For TCRbeta analysis, collaborators shipped samples as frozen whole blood, isolated PBMCs, or DNA extracted from either of those sample types. TCRbeta CDR3 regions were amplified from genomic DNA by means of the immunoSEQ Assay, a bias-controlled multiplex PCR. In the source study's methods: The number of nucleated cells in each sample was estimated by amplification of reference gene primers within the assay. Sequence reads were collapsed and filtered to measure the absolute abundance of every unique TCRbeta CDR3 rearrangement. For each sample, productive Simpson clonality was calculated as the square root of Simpson's diversity index over productive rearrangements. The table comes from immuneACCESS by way of TCRdb, which keeps in-frame sequences with V and J called. Part of the clones is missing from these tables; in studies checked, under half for an unresolved V gene and the rest for unknown reasons. V and J calls and clone size are given by that table; D and trimming were obtained from the DNA. The sample profile shows under 300,000 clones; nearly 95% of them were found once. Together, the top ten hold roughly 0.89% of the sample.

The CDR3 holds 15 amino acids from the cysteine to the phenylalanine. CDR3 DNA is the only sequence kept; it has 45 bases, read in frame from the first base. CDR1 is given as SGHNT and CDR2 as YYREEE, both from the germline V gene (reference sequence). V is clipped by 3 bases and J by 0 bases, and the sequence between their germline boundaries is 10 bases long. Overall study outcomes, separate from this receptor: The quantity of clinical and demographic metadata differed by source and by participant and was supplied without curation.

The V gene is TRBV5-4 and the J gene is TRBJ1-3, with a tentative D gene TRBD1 over 6 matching bases. The sample comprised peripheral blood. The sequence was collected from a man aged 25 to 45 with COVID-19, enrolled during active disease. Read as DNA, the sequence is TGTGCCAGCAGCTCCGACAGGAGCTCTGGAAACACCATATATTTT. It encodes CASSSDRSSGNTIYF.